These 5 T cell receptor beta chains came from one sample sequenced in a study of molecular identifiers for immune sequencing clone quantification. From the PCR reads, TCRdb called clonotypes with MiXCR, one entry per CDR3 protein. Here the sample spans approximately 550,000 distinct CDR3 sequences, about a fifth being singletons. The sequenced sample consisted of naive CD8+ T cells from blood, with Jurkat cell RNA spiked in. Subset denoted: FACS-sorted CD8+CD4-CCR7+CD45RA+ naive T cells. The receptor source for this set is a human donor in good health. Some libraries in this study had Jurkat cell RNA spiked in.

This clonotype was seen a handful of times. The chain joins TRBV15 to TRBJ2-1; 9 bases agree with TRBD2. Germline CDR1 is LNHNV and CDR2 is YYDKDF (reference sequence). Trimming removed 0 bases from V and 9 bases from J; junction bases left unmatched: 15. There are 18 residues in the CDR3. The CDR3 DNA reads TGTGCCACCAGCAGAGATCTTGATGGCGGGAGGGCCTCGGTTGAGCAGTTCTTC. This sequence encodes CATSRDLDGGRASVEQFF.

This chain uses TRBV19 with TRBJ2-3; TRBD2 aligns across 10 bases. The CDR3 consists of 16 residues. Germline CDR1 LNHDA, CDR2 SQIVND (reference sequence). The J segment lost 0 bases and the V segment lost 5 bases, leaving 5 bases of the junction unmatched. Here the CDR3 DNA reads TGTGCCAGTAGTTTCCTGACTAGCGGGAGCACAGATACGCAGTATTTT. The encoded protein is CASSFLTSGSTDTQYF.

This clonotype was found a few times. The rearrangement uses TRBV6-2 or TRBV6-3 and TRBJ2-1; 14 bases align to TRBD2. This CDR3 region has 15 residues. Trimming at V came to 5 bases and at J to 7 bases, leaving 4 bases not matched to a gene. Germline V CDR1 and CDR2: MNHEY, SVGEGT. CDR3 residues: CASSPRTSGRNEQFF. DNA for the CDR3: TGTGCCAGCAGTCCAAGGACTAGCGGGAGGAATGAGCAGTTCTTC.

V usage is TRBV6-5 and J usage is TRBJ2-3; D unclear. This CDR3 has 13 residues. Germline-derived CDR1 and CDR2 are MNHEY and SVGAGI. V dropped 5 bases and J dropped 2 bases, with 8 bases sitting between them. CDR3 nucleotides: TGTGCCAGCAGTAGACACAACACAGATACGCAGTATTTT. It yields the protein CASSRHNTDTQYF.

This clonotype was recorded at least ten times. V is TRBV5-6 and J is TRBJ1-1; the match to TRBD1 covers 8 bases. Per germline, CDR1 SGHDT and CDR2 YYEEEE. The length of the CDR3 is 15 residues. V was pared by 6 bases and J by 1 base, with 8 bases of the junction left unmatched. The CDR3 protein is CASKNPGQANTEAFF. The CDR3 region has the DNA TGTGCCAGCAAAAACCCGGGACAGGCGAACACTGAAGCTTTCTTT. The variable domain in full, with the rest retrieved from reference TRBV5-6 and TRBJ1-1, is DAGVTQSPTHLIKTRGQQVTLRCSPKSGHDTVSWYQQALGQGPQFIFQYYEEEERQRGNFPDRFSGHQFPNYSSELNVNALLLGDSALYLCASKNPGQANTEAFFGQGTRLTVV.